This T cell receptor beta chain was sequenced during a study of T-cell memory formation after mild COVID-19. Study-level points and caveats: Proof of SARS-CoV-2 specificity was absent for the second-wave clones that crested on day 37. CD4+ contracting clones lay mainly in CM and EM, CD8+ ones in EMRA. Clones contracting over day 15 to 85 were CD4/CD8 balanced, with later expanders leaning CD4+.

This clonotype appeared a few times. Its antigen is currently unknown. 5'RACE with constant-segment primers built TCRalpha and TCRbeta cDNA libraries with UMIs. MiXCR, run by TCRdb on the 5' RACE reads, gives a single entry per CDR3 protein. The sample holds about 190,000 distinct CDR3 sequences, about 17% seen once. V lost 6 bases to trimming and J lost 6 bases, with 21 bases between them. The germline V gene has CDR1 MNHEY and CDR2 SVGAGI. This CDR3 has 16 amino acids. The chain recombines TRBV6-5 with TRBJ1-5; TRBD1 is a possible D gene (6 bases). The sample was PBMCs or a T cell subset sorted from them (not recorded which). The TCR originated in an adult woman who had mild COVID-19 (a few samples of this study predate the infection). Cell type and time point are not known. For the CDR3, the DNA is TGTGCCAGCAGGCCCGGGGGGGGGCGCAGTGGTCAGCCCCAGCATTTT. Its protein is CASRPGGGRSGQPQHF.